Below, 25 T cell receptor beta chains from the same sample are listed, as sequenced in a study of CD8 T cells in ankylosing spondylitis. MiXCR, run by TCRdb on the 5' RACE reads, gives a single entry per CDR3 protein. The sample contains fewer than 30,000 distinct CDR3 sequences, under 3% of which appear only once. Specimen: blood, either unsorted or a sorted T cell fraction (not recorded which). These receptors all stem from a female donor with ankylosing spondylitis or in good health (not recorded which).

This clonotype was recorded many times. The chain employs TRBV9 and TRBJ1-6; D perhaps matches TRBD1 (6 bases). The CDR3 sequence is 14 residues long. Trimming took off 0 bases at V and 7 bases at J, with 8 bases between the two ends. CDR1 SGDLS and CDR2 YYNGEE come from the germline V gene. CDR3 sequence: CASSVDQGNSPLHF. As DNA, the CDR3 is TGTGCCAGCAGCGTAGATCAGGGGAATTCACCCCTCCACTTT.

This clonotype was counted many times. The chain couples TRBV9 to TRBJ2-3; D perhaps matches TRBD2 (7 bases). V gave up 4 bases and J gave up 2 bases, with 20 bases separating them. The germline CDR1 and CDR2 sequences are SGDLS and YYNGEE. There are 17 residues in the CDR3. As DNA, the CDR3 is TGTGCCAGCAGCCTGGGACTGGGTGGGGGGGCCACAGATACGCAGTATTTT. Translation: CASSLGLGGGATDTQYF.

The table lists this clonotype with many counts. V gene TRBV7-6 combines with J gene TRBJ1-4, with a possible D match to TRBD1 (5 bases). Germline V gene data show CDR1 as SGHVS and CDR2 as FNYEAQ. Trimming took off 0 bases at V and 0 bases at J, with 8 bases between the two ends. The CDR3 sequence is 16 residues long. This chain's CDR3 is CASSLAQGATNEKLFF. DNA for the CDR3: TGTGCCAGCAGCTTAGCTCAGGGTGCAACTAATGAAAAACTGTTTTTT.

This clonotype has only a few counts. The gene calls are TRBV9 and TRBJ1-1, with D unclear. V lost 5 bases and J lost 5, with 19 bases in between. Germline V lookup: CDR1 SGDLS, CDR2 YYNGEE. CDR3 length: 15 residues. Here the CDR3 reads CASRPRTAESTEAFF. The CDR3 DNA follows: TGTGCCAGCAGACCTAGGACGGCCGAGTCGACTGAAGCTTTCTTT.

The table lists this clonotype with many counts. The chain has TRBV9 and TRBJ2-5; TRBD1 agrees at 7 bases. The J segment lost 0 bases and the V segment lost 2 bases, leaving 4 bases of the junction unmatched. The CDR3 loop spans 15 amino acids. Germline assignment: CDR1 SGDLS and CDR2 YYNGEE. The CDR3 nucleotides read TGTGCCAGCAGCGTCAACAGGGGCAACCAAGAGACCCAGTACTTC. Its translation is CASSVNRGNQETQYF.

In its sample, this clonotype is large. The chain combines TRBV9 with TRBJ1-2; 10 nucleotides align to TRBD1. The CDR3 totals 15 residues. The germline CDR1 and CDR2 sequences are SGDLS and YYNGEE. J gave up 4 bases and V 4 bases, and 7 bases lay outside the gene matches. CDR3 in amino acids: CASSKSGTGAYGYTF. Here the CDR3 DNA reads TGTGCCAGCAGCAAGTCCGGGACAGGGGCCTATGGCTACACCTTC.

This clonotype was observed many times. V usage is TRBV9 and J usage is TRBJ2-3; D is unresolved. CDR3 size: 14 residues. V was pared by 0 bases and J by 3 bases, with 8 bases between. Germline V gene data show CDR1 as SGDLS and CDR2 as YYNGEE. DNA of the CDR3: TGTGCCAGCAGCGTAGCTCACGTTACAGATACGCAGTATTTT. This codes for CASSVAHVTDTQYF.

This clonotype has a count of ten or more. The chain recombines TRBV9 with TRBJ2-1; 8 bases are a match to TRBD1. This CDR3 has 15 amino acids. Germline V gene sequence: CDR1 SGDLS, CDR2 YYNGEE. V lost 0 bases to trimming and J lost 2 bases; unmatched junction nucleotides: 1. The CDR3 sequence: CASSVVQGAYNEQFF. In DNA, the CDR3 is TGTGCCAGCAGCGTAGTACAGGGGGCCTACAATGAGCAGTTCTTC. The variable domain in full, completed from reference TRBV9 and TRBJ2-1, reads DSGVTQTPKHLITATGQRVTLRCSPRSGDLSVYWYQQSLDQGLQFLIQYYNGEERAKGNILERFSAQQFPDLHSELNLSSLELGDSALYFCASSVVQGAYNEQFFGPGTRLTVL.

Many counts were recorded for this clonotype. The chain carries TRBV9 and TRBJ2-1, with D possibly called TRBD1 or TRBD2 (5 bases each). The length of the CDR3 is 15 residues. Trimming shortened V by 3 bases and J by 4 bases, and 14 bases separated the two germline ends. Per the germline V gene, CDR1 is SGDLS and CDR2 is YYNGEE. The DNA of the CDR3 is TGTGCCAGCAGCGGAAATCCTGGGGGTTACAATGAGCAGTTCTTC. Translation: CASSGNPGGYNEQFF.

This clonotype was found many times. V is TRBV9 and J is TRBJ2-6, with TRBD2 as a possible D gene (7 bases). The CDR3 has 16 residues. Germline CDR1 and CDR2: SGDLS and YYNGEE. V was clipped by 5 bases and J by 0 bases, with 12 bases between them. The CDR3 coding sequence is TGTGCCAGCAGGGAGGGGGAGGGCTCTGGGGCCAACGTCCTGACTTTC. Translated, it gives CASREGEGSGANVLTF. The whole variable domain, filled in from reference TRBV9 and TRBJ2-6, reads DSGVTQTPKHLITATGQRVTLRCSPRSGDLSVYWYQQSLDQGLQFLIQYYNGEERAKGNILERFSAQQFPDLHSELNLSSLELGDSALYFCASREGEGSGANVLTFGAGSRLTVL.

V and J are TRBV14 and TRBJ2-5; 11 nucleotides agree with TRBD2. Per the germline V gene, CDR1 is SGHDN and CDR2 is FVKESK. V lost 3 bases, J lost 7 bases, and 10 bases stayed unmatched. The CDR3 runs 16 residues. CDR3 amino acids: CASSQTSGTTQGTQYF. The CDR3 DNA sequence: TGTGCCAGCAGCCAGACTAGCGGGACGACCCAGGGGACCCAGTACTTC.

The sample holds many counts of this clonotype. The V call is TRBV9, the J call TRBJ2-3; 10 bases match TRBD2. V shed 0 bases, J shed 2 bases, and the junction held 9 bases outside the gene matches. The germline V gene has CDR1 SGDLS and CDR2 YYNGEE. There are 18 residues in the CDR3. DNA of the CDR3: TGTGCCAGCAGCGTAGGGACTAGCGGCCTATCCCTCACAGATACGCAGTATTTT. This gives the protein CASSVGTSGLSLTDTQYF.

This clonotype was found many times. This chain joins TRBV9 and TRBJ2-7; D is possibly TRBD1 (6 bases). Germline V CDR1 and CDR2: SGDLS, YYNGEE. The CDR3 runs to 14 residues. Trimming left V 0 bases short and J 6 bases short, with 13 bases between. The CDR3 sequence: CASSVGDTLGEQYF. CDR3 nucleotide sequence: TGTGCCAGCAGCGTAGGGGACACCCTCGGCGAGCAGTACTTC.

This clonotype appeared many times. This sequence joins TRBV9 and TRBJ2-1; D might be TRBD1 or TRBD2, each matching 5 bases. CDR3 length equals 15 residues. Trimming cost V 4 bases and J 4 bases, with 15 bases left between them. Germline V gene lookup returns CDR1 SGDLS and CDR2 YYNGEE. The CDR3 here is CASSPGLGPYNEQFF. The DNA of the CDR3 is TGTGCCAGCAGCCCAGGGTTGGGACCTTACAATGAGCAGTTCTTC.

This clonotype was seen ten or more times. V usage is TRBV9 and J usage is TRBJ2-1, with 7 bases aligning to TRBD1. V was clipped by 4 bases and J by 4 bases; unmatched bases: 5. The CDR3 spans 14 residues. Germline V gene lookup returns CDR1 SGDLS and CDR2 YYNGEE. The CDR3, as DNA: TGTGCCAGCAGCACGGACAGGTTGTACAATGAGCAGTTCTTC. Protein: CASSTDRLYNEQFF.

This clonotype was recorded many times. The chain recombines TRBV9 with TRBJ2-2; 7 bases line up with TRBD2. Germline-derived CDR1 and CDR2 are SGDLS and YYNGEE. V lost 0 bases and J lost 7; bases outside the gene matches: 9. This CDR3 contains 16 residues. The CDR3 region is CASSVGVGGPGGELFF. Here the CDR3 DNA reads TGTGCCAGCAGCGTAGGGGTGGGAGGGCCTGGCGGGGAGCTGTTTTTT.

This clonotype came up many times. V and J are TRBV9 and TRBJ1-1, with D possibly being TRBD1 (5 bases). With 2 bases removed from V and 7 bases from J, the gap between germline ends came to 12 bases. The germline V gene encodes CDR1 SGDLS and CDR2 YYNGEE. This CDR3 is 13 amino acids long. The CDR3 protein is CASSVYSGGEAFF. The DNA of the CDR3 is TGTGCCAGCAGCGTTTACTCCGGGGGTGAAGCTTTCTTT. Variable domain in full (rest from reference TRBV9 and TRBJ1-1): DSGVTQTPKHLITATGQRVTLRCSPRSGDLSVYWYQQSLDQGLQFLIQYYNGEERAKGNILERFSAQQFPDLHSELNLSSLELGDSALYFCASSVYSGGEAFFGQGTRLTVV.

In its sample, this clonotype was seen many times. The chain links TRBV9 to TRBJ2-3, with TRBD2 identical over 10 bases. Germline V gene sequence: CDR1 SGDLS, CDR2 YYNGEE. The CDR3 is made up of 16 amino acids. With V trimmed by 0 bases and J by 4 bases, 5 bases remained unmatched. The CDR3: CASSVGPSGSSDTQYF. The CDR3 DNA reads TGTGCCAGCAGCGTAGGCCCTAGCGGGAGCTCAGATACGCAGTATTTT.

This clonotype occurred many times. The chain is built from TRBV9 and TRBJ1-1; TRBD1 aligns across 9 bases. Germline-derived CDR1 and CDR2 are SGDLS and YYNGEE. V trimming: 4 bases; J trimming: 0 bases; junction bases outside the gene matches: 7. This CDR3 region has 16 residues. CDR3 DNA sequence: TGTGCCAGCAGCCCGCAACAGGGGGCCGTGAACACTGAAGCTTTCTTT. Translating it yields CASSPQQGAVNTEAFF.

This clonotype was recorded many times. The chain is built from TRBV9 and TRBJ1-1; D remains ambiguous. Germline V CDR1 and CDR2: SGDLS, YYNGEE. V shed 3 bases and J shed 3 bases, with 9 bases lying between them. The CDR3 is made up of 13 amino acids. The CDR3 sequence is CASSAQYDTEAFF. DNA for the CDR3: TGTGCCAGCAGCGCCCAATATGACACTGAAGCTTTCTTT.

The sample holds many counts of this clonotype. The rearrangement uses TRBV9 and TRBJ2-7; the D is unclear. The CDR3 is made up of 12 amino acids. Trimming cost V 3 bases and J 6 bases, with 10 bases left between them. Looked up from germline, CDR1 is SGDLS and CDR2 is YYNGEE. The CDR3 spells CASSGDTGEQYF. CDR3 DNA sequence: TGTGCCAGCAGCGGAGACACCGGCGAGCAGTACTTC. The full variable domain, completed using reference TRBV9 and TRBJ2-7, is DSGVTQTPKHLITATGQRVTLRCSPRSGDLSVYWYQQSLDQGLQFLIQYYNGEERAKGNILERFSAQQFPDLHSELNLSSLELGDSALYFCASSGDTGEQYFGPGTRLTVT.

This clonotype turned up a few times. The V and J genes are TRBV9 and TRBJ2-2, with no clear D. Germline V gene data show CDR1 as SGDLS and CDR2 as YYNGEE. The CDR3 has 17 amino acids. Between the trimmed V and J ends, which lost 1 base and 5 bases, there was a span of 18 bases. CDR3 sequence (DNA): TGTGCCAGCAGCGTAAAAGTAGGGCAGGTTCGGACCGGGGAGCTGTTTTTT. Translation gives CASSVKVGQVRTGELFF.

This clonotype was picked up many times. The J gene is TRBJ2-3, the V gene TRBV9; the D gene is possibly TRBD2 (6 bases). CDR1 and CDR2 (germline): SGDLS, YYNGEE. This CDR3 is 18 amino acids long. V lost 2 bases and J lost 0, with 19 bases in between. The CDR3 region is CASSVGRDLLSSTDTQYF. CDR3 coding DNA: TGTGCCAGCAGCGTTGGGCGGGACTTACTTTCTAGCACAGATACGCAGTATTTT.

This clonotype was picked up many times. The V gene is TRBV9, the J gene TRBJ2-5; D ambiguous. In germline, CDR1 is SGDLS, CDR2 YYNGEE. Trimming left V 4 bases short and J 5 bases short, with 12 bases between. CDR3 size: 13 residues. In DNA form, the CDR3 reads TGTGCCAGCAGCCCCCTGGGGTTGGAGACCCAGTACTTC. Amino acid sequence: CASSPLGLETQYF.

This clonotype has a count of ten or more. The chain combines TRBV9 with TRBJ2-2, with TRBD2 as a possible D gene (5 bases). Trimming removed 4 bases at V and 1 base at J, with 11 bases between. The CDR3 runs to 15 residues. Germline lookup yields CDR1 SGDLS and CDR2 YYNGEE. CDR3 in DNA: TGTGCCAGCAGCCCTAGCAGTTGGAACACCGGGGAGCTGTTTTTT. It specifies CASSPSSWNTGELFF.